These 20 T cell receptor beta chains were sequenced from one sample in a study of T cells in Graves' hyperthyroidism and ophthalmopathy. TCR beta CDR3 sequences were amplified from RNA transcripts. When the TCR CDR3 underwent first-round RT-PCR, the HTBI primer set was used. TCRdb reanalysed the multiplex PCR reads using MiXCR and keeps one entry per CDR3 protein. The sample shows under 300,000 distinct CDR3 sequences, approximately 14% of them seen only once. Sample: blood. These receptors all stem from a woman in her thirties or forties with Graves' hyperthyroidism.

This clonotype has a count of ten or more. The gene calls are TRBV27 and TRBJ2-3; D not resolved. Germline CDR1 and CDR2: MNHEY and SMNVEV (reference sequence). This CDR3 has 14 amino acids. V dropped 6 bases and J dropped 1 base, with 11 bases sitting between them. CDR3 region: CASSLGPGTDTQYF. The CDR3, as DNA: TGTGCCAGCAGCTTGGGTCCAGGCACAGATACGCAGTATTTT.

This clonotype was found many times. V and J are TRBV28 and TRBJ2-1; D is ambiguous. V lost 5 bases to trimming and J lost 7 bases, with 21 bases between them. The CDR3 has 16 residues. CDR1 is MDHEN and CDR2 is SYDVKM in the germline V gene. CDR3 region: CASSPSDILKGNEQFF. For the CDR3, the DNA is TGTGCCAGCAGTCCGTCCGATATTCTAAAAGGTAATGAGCAGTTCTTC.

This clonotype has a count of ten or more. V gene TRBV27 combines with J gene TRBJ2-7, with TRBD2 matching 9 bases. Germline values: CDR1 MNHEY, CDR2 SMNVEV (reference sequence). This CDR3 comprises 15 residues. Losses at the gene ends were 1 base for V and 2 bases for J; bases not matched to a gene: 3. CDR3 protein: CASSLWASGTYEQYF. CDR3 sequence (DNA): TGTGCCAGCAGTTTATGGGCTAGCGGGACCTACGAGCAGTACTTC.

This clonotype was counted ten times or more. The V call is TRBV29-1, the J call TRBJ1-1; perhaps TRBD1 as D (6 bases). The CDR3 covers 13 residues. With 3 bases removed from V and 0 bases from J, the gap between germline ends came to 8 bases. In germline, CDR1 is SQVTM, CDR2 ANQGSEA. The CDR3 DNA follows: TGCAGCGTTGATACAGGGCTGAACACTGAAGCTTTCTTT. Translating gives CSVDTGLNTEAFF.

This clonotype was found many times. Here the CDR3 reads CASQGPGPSAGYTF. Here the CDR3 DNA reads TGTGCCAGCCAGGGGCCGGGCCCCTCGGCCGGCTACACCTTC. The chain employs TRBV19 and TRBJ1-2, with a weak D call TRBD1 (6 bases). The CDR3 runs to 14 residues. V lost 9 bases and J 8 bases, leaving 22 bases between the germline ends. Germline-derived CDR1 and CDR2 are LNHDA and SQIVND (reference sequence). The entire variable domain, with the rest obtained from reference TRBV19 and TRBJ1-2, is as follows: DGGITQSPKYLFRKEGQNVTLSCEQNLNHDAMYWYRQDPGQGLRLIYYSQIVNDFQKGDIAEGYSVSREKKESFPLTVTSAQKNPTAFYLCASQGPGPSAGYTFGSGTRLTVV.

This chain connects TRBV5-1 to TRBJ2-2, with TRBD2 matching 12 bases. V lost 0 bases, J lost 6 bases, and 6 bases stayed unmatched. The V gene's germline CDR1 is SGHRS and CDR2 YFSETQ. The CDR3 sequence is 17 residues long. For the CDR3, the DNA is TGCGCCAGCAGCTTGGAGACTAGCGGGGGATCCTCCGGGGAGCTGTTTTTT. Amino acid sequence: CASSLETSGGSSGELFF.

This clonotype was observed many times. The chain links TRBV28 to TRBJ1-5; TRBD1 agrees at 7 bases. The CDR3 contains 19 residues. Germline CDR1 and CDR2: MDHEN and SYDVKM. The V gene end was trimmed by 2 bases and the J gene end by 5 bases; junction bases not matched to a gene: 18. The CDR3 sequence: CASSLPTQGFGEIDQPQHF. CDR3 nucleotides: TGTGCCAGCAGTTTACCAACACAGGGGTTTGGGGAAATCGATCAGCCCCAGCATTTT. The variable domain in full, with the rest retrieved from reference TRBV28 and TRBJ1-5, is DVKVTQSSRYLVKRTGEKVFLECVQDMDHENMFWYRQDPGLGLRLIYFSYDVKMKEKGDIPEGYSVSREKKERFSLILESASTNQTSMYLCASSLPTQGFGEIDQPQHFGDGTRLSIL.

This clonotype was seen many times. This chain connects TRBV19 to TRBJ1-2; D remains unclear. Germline V CDR1 and CDR2: LNHDA, SQIVND (reference sequence). With 6 bases removed from V and 8 bases from J, the gap between germline ends came to 19 bases. The CDR3 contains 14 residues. CDR3: CASRRDSHRTGYTF. The CDR3 DNA follows: TGTGCCAGTAGGAGAGACTCCCACCGAACCGGCTACACCTTC.

The chain uses TRBV19 and TRBJ1-5; D remains ambiguous. Trimming pared 1 base from V and 4 bases from J, leaving 5 bases between. The CDR3 is made up of 13 amino acids. Germline values: CDR1 LNHDA, CDR2 SQIVND (reference sequence). In DNA form, the CDR3 reads TGTGCCAGTAGTATAGCCGGAAATCAGCCCCAGCATTTT. Translated, it gives CASSIAGNQPQHF.

This clonotype was picked up many times. The gene calls are TRBV7-9 and TRBJ1-1, with 10 bases matching TRBD1. J lost 1 base, V lost 7 bases, and 6 bases had no gene match. The CDR3 extends over 15 amino acids. Per the germline V gene, CDR1 is SEHNR and CDR2 is FQNEAQ (reference sequence). Here the CDR3 reads CASNEGTGANTEAFF. CDR3 coding DNA: TGTGCCAGCAACGAAGGGACAGGGGCGAACACTGAAGCTTTCTTT.

This clonotype was observed many times. This chain connects TRBV20-1 to TRBJ1-4; D perhaps matches TRBD1 (6 bases). The V gene lost 6 bases and the J gene lost 7 bases, with 15 bases spanning the gap. The germline gives CDR1 DFQATT, CDR2 SNEGSKA (reference sequence). The CDR3 spans 13 residues. The CDR3 DNA sequence: TGCAGTGCCCCGGGACACTCCTCTGAAAAACTGTTTTTT. Its protein product is CSAPGHSSEKLFF.

This clonotype has at least ten counts. The chain uses TRBV7-8 and TRBJ2-3; either TRBD1 or TRBD2 may supply D (5 bases each). CDR1 and CDR2 (germline): SGHVS, FQNEAQ. Trimming shortened V by 2 bases and J by 3 bases, and 15 bases separated the two germline ends. This CDR3 contains 16 residues. CDR3 DNA: TGTGCCAGCAGCTTACCGGGACCTACCGGGACAGATACGCAGTATTTT. Its protein is CASSLPGPTGTDTQYF.

The genes are TRBV28 and TRBJ1-2; 7 positions agree with TRBD1. The CDR3 covers 15 residues. Trimming cost V 4 bases and J 6 bases; bases outside gene matches: 11. Germline V lookup: CDR1 MDHEN, CDR2 SYDVKM. CDR3 sequence (DNA): TGTGCCAGCAGTTCCTTGGACAGGTCTAAGGATGGCTACACCTTC. Its protein is CASSSLDRSKDGYTF.

By sample fraction, this clonotype is medium-sized. The CDR3 spells CASSLSPGGTREQFF. In nucleotides, the CDR3 is TGTGCCAGCAGCTTATCCCCGGGGGGCACGCGTGAGCAGTTCTTC. The chain is built from TRBV7-9 and TRBJ2-1, with D possibly being TRBD2 (7 bases). This CDR3 has 15 residues. The germline gives CDR1 SEHNR, CDR2 FQNEAQ (reference sequence). V dropped 2 bases and J dropped 9 bases, with 17 bases sitting between them.

This clonotype was detected only a few times. V usage is TRBV9 and J usage is TRBJ2-6, with D unresolved. CDR3 length equals 12 residues. V lost 4 bases and J 6 bases, leaving 5 bases between the germline ends. Looked up from germline, CDR1 is SGDLS and CDR2 is YYNGEE. Here the CDR3 reads CASSSPANVLTF. The CDR3, as DNA: TGTGCCAGCAGCTCTCCGGCCAACGTCCTGACTTTC.

Many counts were recorded for this clonotype. The V call is TRBV7-9, the J call TRBJ2-3; D is unclear. Germline V gene data show CDR1 as SEHNR and CDR2 as FQNEAQ (reference sequence). The CDR3 is 14 residues long. V gave up 5 bases and J gave up 4 bases, with 13 bases separating them. The CDR3, as DNA: TGTGCCAGCAGCCCTGGGTTCGGAGCAGATACGCAGTATTTT. It codes for CASSPGFGADTQYF.

Worth noting for this clonotype: A single base separates this from a much larger clone, so it may be a read error. DNA of the CDR3: TGCAGTGCTAGAGACAGTTCAGGCCTGAACACTGAAGCTTTCTTT. Amino acid sequence: CSARDSSGLNTEAFF. The V call is TRBV20-1, the J call TRBJ1-1; D remains unclear. CDR3 length: 15 residues. V lost 0 bases and J 0 bases, leaving 11 bases between the germline ends. Per germline, CDR1 DFQATT and CDR2 SNEGSKA (reference sequence).

This clonotype was counted many times. This rearrangement joins TRBV20-1 to TRBJ2-7; no reliable D call. This CDR3 comprises 15 residues. V lost 6 bases, J lost 0 bases, and 18 bases lay in between. From germline, CDR1 is DFQATT and CDR2 SNEGSKA (reference sequence). The CDR3 nucleotides are TGCAGTGCCCGTGCGGCAGGTTCCCTCTCCTACGAGCAGTACTTC. Protein product: CSARAAGSLSYEQYF.

The V gene is TRBV30, the J gene TRBJ1-1; D is uncertain. V shed 8 bases and J shed 1 base, with 17 bases lying between them. From germline, CDR1 is GTSNPN and CDR2 SVGIG (reference sequence). The CDR3 loop spans 14 amino acids. The DNA of the CDR3 is TGTGCCGGAAGACGTCTCCCAGGGAACACTGAAGCTTTCTTT. Translation gives CAGRRLPGNTEAFF.

The sample holds many counts of this clonotype. This chain links TRBV2 with TRBJ2-3, with TRBD1 matching over 10 bases. The V segment lost 6 bases and the J segment 1 base; nucleotides outside the gene matches: 4. The CDR3 is 15 amino acids. The germline CDR1 and CDR2 sequences are SNHLY and FYNNEI. The CDR3 spells CASSRGTGGTDTQYF. The CDR3 nucleotides read TGTGCCAGCAGCCGCGGGACAGGGGGCACAGATACGCAGTATTTT.